Following are 14 T cell receptor beta chains from one sample sequenced in a study of beta chain features in type 1 diabetes. These receptors lack a known antigen. cDNA synthesis used the whole RNA isolate, giving expressed TCRB sequences. Profiled with immunoSEQ multiplex PCR; TCRdb holds only in-frame clones, not every one. The repertoire holds 20,000 to 25,000 clones, 55% to 70% seen once, with around 1.1% in the top ten. Notes on the study in general: A moderate, significant TCRB CDR3 shortening appeared in type 1 diabetes across four CD4+ subsets.

The specimen was stem cell memory CD4+ T cells from blood. Every receptor here comes from a woman aged 40 to 49 with type 1 diabetes.

This clone turned up a few times. The chain couples TRBV27 to TRBJ2-7, with D possibly being TRBD1 (6 bases). Germline V gene data show CDR1 as MNHEY and CDR2 as SMNVEV (reference sequence). Trimming shortened V by 8 bases and J by 2 bases, and 13 bases separated the two germline ends. The CDR3 totals 13 residues. The CDR3 loop reads CASSYRETYEQYF. Written as DNA, the CDR3 is TGTGCCAGCTCCTACAGGGAGACCTACGAGCAGTACTTC.

The V and J genes are TRBV5-1 and TRBJ2-4; D might be TRBD1 (6 bases). The CDR3 is 16 amino acids. Germline V gives CDR1 SGHRS, CDR2 YFSETQ. V lost 0 bases and J lost 1, with 11 bases in between. DNA of the CDR3: TGCGCCAGCAGCTTGGATGGCAGGGGCGCCAAAAACATTCAGTACTTC. Amino acid sequence: CASSLDGRGAKNIQYF.

This clone appeared a few times. The chain combines TRBV5-1 with TRBJ2-7; TRBD2 aligns across 9 bases. Unmatched junction bases numbered 14, after V lost 1 base and J lost 6 bases. Germline loops: CDR1 SGHRS, CDR2 YFSETQ. The CDR3 sequence is 17 residues long. CDR3 residues: CASSLRFTGLAGSEQYF. The CDR3 coding sequence is TGCGCCAGCAGCTTGAGGTTTACGGGCCTAGCGGGATCCGAGCAGTACTTC. The whole variable domain, filled in from reference TRBV5-1 and TRBJ2-7, reads KAGVTQTPRYLIKTRGQQVTLSCSPISGHRSVSWYQQTPGQGLQFLFEYFSETQRNKGNFPGRFSGRQFSNSRSEMNVSTLELGDSALYLCASSLRFTGLAGSEQYFGPGTRLTVT.

V usage is TRBV19 and J usage is TRBJ1-1, with TRBD1 matching 8 bases. With V trimmed by 5 bases and J by 0 bases, 8 bases remained unmatched. The germline V gene has CDR1 LNHDA and CDR2 SQIVND (reference sequence). CDR3 length: 16 amino acids. The CDR3 loop reads CASSSWTGKLNTEAFF. The DNA for the CDR3 is TGTGCCAGTAGTTCCTGGACAGGGAAGTTGAACACTGAAGCTTTCTTT.

The chain carries TRBV18 and TRBJ1-4; a weak D match, TRBD1 (5 bases). Germline V gene sequence: CDR1 KGHSH, CDR2 LQKENI. CDR3 size: 16 residues. The ends were cut back, 2 bases at V and 3 bases at J, with 13 bases in the middle. In nucleotides, the CDR3 is TGTGCCAGCTCACCAAGGGGTCCCGTACCTAATGAAAAACTGTTTTTT. Translating gives CASSPRGPVPNEKLFF.

The chain combines TRBV7-2 with TRBJ2-7; D is perhaps TRBD2 (6 bases). Trimming took 5 bases from V and 3 from J, leaving 17 bases between them. The CDR3 covers 15 residues. Germline lookup yields CDR1 SGHTA and CDR2 FQGNSA. CDR3 DNA: TGTGCCAGCAGCGCGGGGACCGCGAATTTCTACGAGCAGTACTTC. Protein: CASSAGTANFYEQYF.

The chain couples TRBV10-3 to TRBJ2-1, with a possible D match to TRBD2 (5 bases). The length of the CDR3 is 14 residues. Germline-derived CDR1 and CDR2 are ENHRY and SYGVKD. V was clipped by 3 bases and J by 4 bases, with 10 bases between them. CDR3 in amino acids: CAISDRGSYNEQFF. The CDR3 DNA sequence: TGTGCCATCAGTGATCGAGGGAGTTACAATGAGCAGTTCTTC.

CDR3 region: CASSSRLVLRPGLFF. CDR3 bases: TGTGCCAGCAGCTCCCGACTAGTTTTACGCCCCGGGCTGTTTTTT. The V call is TRBV7-9, the J call TRBJ2-2; D possibly corresponds to TRBD2 (6 bases). The CDR3 extends over 15 amino acids. The V end was cut by 4 bases, the J end by 13 bases, with 22 bases between. The germline V gene has CDR1 SEHNR and CDR2 FQNEAQ (reference sequence).

V and J are TRBV5-4 and TRBJ2-4; TRBD1 matches 9 bases. This CDR3 spans 15 amino acids. The ends lost 4 bases at V and 4 bases at J; junction bases unmatched: 6. The germline V gene encodes CDR1 SGHNT and CDR2 YYREEE (reference sequence). CDR3 residues: CASSGQGSRKNIQYF. CDR3 nucleotide sequence: TGTGCCAGCAGCGGACAGGGGAGTCGGAAAAACATTCAGTACTTC.

The chain has TRBV4-3 and TRBJ2-1; 8 bases map to TRBD2. The CDR3 covers 16 residues. Losses at the gene ends were 0 bases for V and 3 bases for J; bases not matched to a gene: 4. Germline CDR1 reads LGHNA; CDR2 reads YSLEER. The CDR3 loop is CASSQDAGGVYNEQFF. CDR3 coding DNA: TGCGCCAGCAGCCAAGATGCGGGGGGCGTCTACAATGAGCAGTTCTTC.

This clone was observed a few times. The V and J genes are TRBV19 and TRBJ1-5, with TRBD1 matching 10 bases. The CDR3 loop spans 14 amino acids. V lost 8 bases, J lost 7 bases, and 8 bases stayed unmatched. Germline V CDR1 and CDR2: LNHDA, SQIVND (reference sequence). This CDR3 reads CASGTGQGIQPQHF. CDR3 nucleotide sequence: TGTGCCAGTGGCACGGGACAGGGGATCCAGCCCCAGCATTTT.

The CDR3 here is CASSLGAARLYNEQFF. In DNA form, the CDR3 reads TGTGCCAGCAGCTTAGGGGCAGCCCGATTATACAATGAGCAGTTCTTC. The genes are TRBV11-2 and TRBJ2-1; no firm D call. The CDR3 is 16 amino acids. Germline assignment: CDR1 SGHAT and CDR2 FQNNGV. The V end was cut by 1 base, the J end by 4 bases, with 14 bases between.

V and J are TRBV29-1 and TRBJ2-5; 9 bases are a match to TRBD1. The CDR3 length is 12 residues. The germline CDR1 and CDR2 sequences are SQVTM and ANQGSEA. Trimming at V came to 8 bases and at J to 6 bases, leaving 7 bases not matched to a gene. DNA for the CDR3: TGCAGCACCCCAGGACAGGGGAAGACCCAGTACTTC. Translation gives CSTPGQGKTQYF.

This clone appeared a few times. V gene TRBV2 combines with J gene TRBJ1-2; D remains unclear. The CDR3 covers 15 residues. Trimming removed 7 bases from V and 0 bases from J, with 15 bases in between. Germline V gives CDR1 SNHLY, CDR2 FYNNEI. The CDR3 coding sequence is TGTGCCAGCAACCGGGAAGTCATTACTAACTATGGCTACACCTTC. Translated: CASNREVITNYGYTF. Filled out from reference TRBV2 and TRBJ1-2, the complete variable domain reads EPEVTQTPSHQVTQMGQEVILRCVPISNHLYFYWYRQILGQKVEFLVSFYNNEISEKSEIFDDQFSVERPDGSNFTLKIRSTKLEDSAMYFCASNREVITNYGYTFGSGTRLTVV.